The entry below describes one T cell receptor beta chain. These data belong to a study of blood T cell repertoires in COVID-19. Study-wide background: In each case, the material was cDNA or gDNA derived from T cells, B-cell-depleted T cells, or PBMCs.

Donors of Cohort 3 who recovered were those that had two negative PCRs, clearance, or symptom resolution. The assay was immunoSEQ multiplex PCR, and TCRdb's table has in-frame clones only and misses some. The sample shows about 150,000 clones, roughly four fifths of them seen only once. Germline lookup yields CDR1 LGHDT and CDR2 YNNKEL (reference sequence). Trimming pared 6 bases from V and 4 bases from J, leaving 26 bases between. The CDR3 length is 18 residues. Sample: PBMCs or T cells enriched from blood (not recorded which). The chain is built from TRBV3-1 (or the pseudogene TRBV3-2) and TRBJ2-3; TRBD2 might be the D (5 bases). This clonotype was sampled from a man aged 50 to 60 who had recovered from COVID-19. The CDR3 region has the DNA TGTGCCAGCAGTCGAATAAAGGGTAGGACTTTAAAGGCAGATACGCAGTATTTT. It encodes CASSRIKGRTLKADTQYF.